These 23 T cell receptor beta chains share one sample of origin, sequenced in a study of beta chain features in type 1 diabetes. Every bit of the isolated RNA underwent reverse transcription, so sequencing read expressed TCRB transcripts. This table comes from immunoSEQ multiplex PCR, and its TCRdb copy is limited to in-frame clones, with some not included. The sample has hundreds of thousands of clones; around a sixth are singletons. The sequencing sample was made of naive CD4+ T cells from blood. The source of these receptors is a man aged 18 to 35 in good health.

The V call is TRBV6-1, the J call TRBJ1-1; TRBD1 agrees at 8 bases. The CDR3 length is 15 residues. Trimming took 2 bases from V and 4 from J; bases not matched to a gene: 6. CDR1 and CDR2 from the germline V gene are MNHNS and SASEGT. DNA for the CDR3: TGTGCCAGCAGTGAATACGGACAGGGACGCACTGAAGCTTTCTTT. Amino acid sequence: CASSEYGQGRTEAFF.

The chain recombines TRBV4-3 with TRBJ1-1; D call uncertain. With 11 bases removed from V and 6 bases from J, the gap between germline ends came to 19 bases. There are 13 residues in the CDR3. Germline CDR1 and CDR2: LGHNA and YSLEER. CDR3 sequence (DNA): TGCGCCTCTTCAAGGGATGTGGGCGCTGAAGCTTTCTTT. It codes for CASSRDVGAEAFF.

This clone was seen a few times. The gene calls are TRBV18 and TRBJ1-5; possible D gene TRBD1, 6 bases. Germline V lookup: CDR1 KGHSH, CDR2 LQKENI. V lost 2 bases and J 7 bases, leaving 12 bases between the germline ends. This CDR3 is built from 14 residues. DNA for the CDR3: TGTGCCAGCTCACCAGGGGTCCAGGGGCAGCCCCAGCATTTT. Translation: CASSPGVQGQPQHF.

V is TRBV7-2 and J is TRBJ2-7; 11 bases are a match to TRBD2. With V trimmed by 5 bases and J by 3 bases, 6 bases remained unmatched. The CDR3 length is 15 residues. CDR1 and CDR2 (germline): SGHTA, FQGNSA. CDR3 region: CASSRTSGSHYEQYF. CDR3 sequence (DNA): TGTGCCAGCAGCAGGACTAGCGGGTCGCACTACGAGCAGTACTTC.

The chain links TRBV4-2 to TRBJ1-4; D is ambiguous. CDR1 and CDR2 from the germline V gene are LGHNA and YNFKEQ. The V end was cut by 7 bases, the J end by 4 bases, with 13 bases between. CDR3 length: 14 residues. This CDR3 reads CASNEPRRNEKLFF. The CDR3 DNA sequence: TGTGCCAGCAATGAACCCCGCCGTAATGAAAAACTGTTTTTT.

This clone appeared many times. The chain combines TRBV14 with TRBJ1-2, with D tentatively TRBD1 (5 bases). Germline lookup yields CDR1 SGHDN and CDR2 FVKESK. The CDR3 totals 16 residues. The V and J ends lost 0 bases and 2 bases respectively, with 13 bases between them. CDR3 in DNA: TGTGCCAGCAGCCAAGATCCCAGGGAGGAGAACTATGGCTACACCTTC. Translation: CASSQDPREENYGYTF.

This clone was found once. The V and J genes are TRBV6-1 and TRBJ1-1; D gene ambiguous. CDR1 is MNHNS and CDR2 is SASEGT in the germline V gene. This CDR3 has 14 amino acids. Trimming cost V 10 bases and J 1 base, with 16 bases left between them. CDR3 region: CATGYLFRNTEAFF. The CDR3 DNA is TGTGCCACCGGTTACCTATTCCGGAACACTGAAGCTTTCTTT.

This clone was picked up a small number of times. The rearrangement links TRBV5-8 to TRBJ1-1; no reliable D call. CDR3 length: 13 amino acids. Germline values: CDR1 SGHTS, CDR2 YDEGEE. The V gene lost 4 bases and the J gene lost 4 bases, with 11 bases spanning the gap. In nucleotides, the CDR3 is TGTGCCAGCAGCACATTCAGGAGCACTGAAGCTTTCTTT. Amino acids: CASSTFRSTEAFF.

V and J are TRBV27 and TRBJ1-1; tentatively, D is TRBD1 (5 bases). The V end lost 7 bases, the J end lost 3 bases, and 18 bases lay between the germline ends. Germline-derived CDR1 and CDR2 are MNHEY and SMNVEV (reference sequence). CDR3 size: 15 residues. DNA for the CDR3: TGTGCCAGCACCTCCTTGGGAAGGGGTTACACTGAAGCTTTCTTT. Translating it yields CASTSLGRGYTEAFF.

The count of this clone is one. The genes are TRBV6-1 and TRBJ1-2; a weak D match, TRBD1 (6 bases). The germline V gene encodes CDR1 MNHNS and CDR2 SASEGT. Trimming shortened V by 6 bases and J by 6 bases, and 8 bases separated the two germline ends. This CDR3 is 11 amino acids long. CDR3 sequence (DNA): TGTGCCAGCAGGGCAGGGGATGGCTACACCTTC. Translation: CASRAGDGYTF.

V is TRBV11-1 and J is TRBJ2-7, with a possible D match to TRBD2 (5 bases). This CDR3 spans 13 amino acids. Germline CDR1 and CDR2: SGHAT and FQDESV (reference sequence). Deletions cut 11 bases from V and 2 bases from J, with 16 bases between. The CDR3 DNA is TGTGCCTGTACGGGTCGGGGAACCTACGAGCAGTACTTC. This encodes CACTGRGTYEQYF.

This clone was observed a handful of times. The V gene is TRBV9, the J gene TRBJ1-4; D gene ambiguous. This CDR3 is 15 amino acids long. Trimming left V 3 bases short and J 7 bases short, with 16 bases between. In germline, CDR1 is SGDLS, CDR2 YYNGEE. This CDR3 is CASSGSGGLVEKLFF. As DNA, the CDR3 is TGTGCCAGCAGCGGATCCGGAGGGTTGGTTGAAAAACTGTTTTTT.

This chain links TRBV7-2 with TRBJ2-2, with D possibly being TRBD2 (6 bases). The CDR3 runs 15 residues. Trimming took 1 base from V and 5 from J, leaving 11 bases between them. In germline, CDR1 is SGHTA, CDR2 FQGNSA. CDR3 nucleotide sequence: TGTGCCAGCAGCTTAGAGGCGGGGCTGACCGGGGAGCTGTTTTTT. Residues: CASSLEAGLTGELFF.

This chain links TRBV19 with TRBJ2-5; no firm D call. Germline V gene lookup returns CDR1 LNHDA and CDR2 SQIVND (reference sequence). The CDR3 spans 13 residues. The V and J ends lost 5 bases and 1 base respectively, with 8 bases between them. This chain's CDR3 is CASSLIPQETQYF. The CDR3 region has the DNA TGTGCCAGTAGTTTAATCCCCCAAGAGACCCAGTACTTC.

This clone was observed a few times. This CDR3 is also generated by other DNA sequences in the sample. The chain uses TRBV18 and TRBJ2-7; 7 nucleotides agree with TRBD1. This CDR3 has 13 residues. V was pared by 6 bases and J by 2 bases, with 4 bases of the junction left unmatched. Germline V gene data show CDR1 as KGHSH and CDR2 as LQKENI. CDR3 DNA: TGTGCCAGCTCCCCGGGACAGACCTACGAGCAGTACTTC. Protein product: CASSPGQTYEQYF.

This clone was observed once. The CDR3, as DNA: TGTGCCAGCAGCTTAGCGGTGGGGCTTTACTACGAGCAGTACTTC. This codes for CASSLAVGLYYEQYF. V and J are TRBV7-2 and TRBJ2-5, with D tentatively TRBD1 (5 bases). The J call is uncertain, as TRBJ2-7 better fits the DNA end. The CDR3 extends over 15 amino acids. CDR1 is SGHTA and CDR2 is FQGNSA in the germline V gene.

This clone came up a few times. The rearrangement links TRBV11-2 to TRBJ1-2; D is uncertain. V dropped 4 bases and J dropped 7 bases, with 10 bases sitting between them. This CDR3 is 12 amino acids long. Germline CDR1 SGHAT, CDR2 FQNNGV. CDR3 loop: CASSSYSGGYTF. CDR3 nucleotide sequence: TGTGCCAGCAGCTCGTATTCAGGTGGCTACACCTTC.

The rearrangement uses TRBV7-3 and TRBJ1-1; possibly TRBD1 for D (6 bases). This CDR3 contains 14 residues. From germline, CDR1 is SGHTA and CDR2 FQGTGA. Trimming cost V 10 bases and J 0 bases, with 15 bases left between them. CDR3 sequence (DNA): TGTGCCACGCAGGAGGCAGGGGTGAACACTGAAGCTTTCTTT. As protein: CATQEAGVNTEAFF.

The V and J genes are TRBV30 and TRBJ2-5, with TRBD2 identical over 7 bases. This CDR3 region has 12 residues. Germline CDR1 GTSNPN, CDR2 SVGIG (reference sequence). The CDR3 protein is CAWRERGETQYF. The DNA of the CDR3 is TGTGCGTGGCGGGAGAGAGGGGAGACCCAGTACTTC.

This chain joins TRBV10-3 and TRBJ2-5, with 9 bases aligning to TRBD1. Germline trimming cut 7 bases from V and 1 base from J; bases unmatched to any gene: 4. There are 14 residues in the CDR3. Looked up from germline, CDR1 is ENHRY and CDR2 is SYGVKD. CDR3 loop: CAITQDRGQETQYF. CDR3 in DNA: TGTGCCATCACCCAGGACAGGGGCCAAGAGACCCAGTACTTC.

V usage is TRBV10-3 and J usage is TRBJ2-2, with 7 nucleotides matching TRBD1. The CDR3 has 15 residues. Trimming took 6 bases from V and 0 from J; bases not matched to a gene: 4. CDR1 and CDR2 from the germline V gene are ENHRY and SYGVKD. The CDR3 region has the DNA TGTGCCATCAGGGACAGGCGTACGAACACCGGGGAGCTGTTTTTT. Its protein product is CAIRDRRTNTGELFF.

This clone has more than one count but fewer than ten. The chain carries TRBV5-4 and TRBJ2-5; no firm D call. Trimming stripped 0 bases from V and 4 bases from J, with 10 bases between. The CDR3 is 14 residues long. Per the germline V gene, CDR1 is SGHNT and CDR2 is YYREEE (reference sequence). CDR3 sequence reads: CASSLVSPGETQYF. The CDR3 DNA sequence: TGTGCCAGCAGCTTGGTGTCACCCGGAGAGACCCAGTACTTC.

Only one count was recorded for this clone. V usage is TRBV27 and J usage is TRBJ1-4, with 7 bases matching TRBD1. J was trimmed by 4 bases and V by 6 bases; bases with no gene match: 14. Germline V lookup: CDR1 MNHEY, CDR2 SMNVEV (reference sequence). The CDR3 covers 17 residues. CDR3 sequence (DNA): TGTGCCAGCAGCCGGGACAGCAAATCTTGGCGTAATGAAAAACTGTTTTTT. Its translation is CASSRDSKSWRNEKLFF.